A single sample is the source of the 25 T cell receptor beta chains below, sequenced in a study of shared clonotypes between healthy human individuals (dated by TCRdb to 2020 to 2021). The library was obtained by the immunoSEQ multiplex PCR assay. Held by TCRdb, this immuneACCESS table contains in-frame sequences only and omits some clones. Under half of the omission traces to an unresolved V gene where checked; the cause of the rest is unknown. The sample table holds nearly 2 million clones, of which roughly 94% were seen once. The ten largest account for 1.2% of the sample. CD8 naive samples were obtained by positive selection for CCR7 among CD45RO-negative cells, yielding a CD45RA+CCR7+ population from which TemRA cells were excluded. The specimen was naive CD8+ T cells sorted from blood. Taken with the paper, the label for cell subset or site translates to: CD45RA+CCR7+. The receptors originated from a man between 18 and 29 years old in good health.

V usage is TRBV10-2 and J usage is TRBJ2-2, with 7 nucleotides matching TRBD2. The V gene's germline CDR1 is WSHSY and CDR2 SAAADI. The CDR3 consists of 13 residues. With V trimmed by 9 bases and J by 2 bases, 3 bases remained unmatched. The CDR3 loop reads CASASGNTGELFF. The DNA for the CDR3 is TGCGCCAGTGCTAGCGGAAACACCGGGGAGCTGTTTTTT.

On this clone: Other DNA sequences in the same sample also yield this CDR3. The chain recombines TRBV27 with TRBJ2-2; a possible D gene is TRBD2 (6 bases). Germline CDR1 and CDR2: MNHEY and SMNVEV (reference sequence). The CDR3 runs to 14 residues. Trimming cost V 0 bases and J 6 bases, with 8 bases left between them. The CDR3 is CASSLSSGSGELFF. As DNA, the CDR3 is TGTGCCAGCAGTTTATCGAGCGGGTCCGGGGAGCTGTTTTTT.

The CDR3 coding sequence is TGTGCCAGCAGCTTTATCAACAATGAGCAGTTCTTC. As protein: CASSFINNEQFF. The chain couples TRBV5-6 to TRBJ2-1; D not certain. The CDR3 is 12 residues long. The germline gives CDR1 SGHDT, CDR2 YYEEEE. V shed 2 bases and J shed 5 bases, with 5 bases lying between them.

As to this clone: The same CDR3 arises from other DNA sequences in this sample as well. The chain carries TRBV11-2 and TRBJ1-1, with no clear D. Trimming took off 5 bases at V and 6 bases at J, with 10 bases between the two ends. This CDR3 comprises 12 residues. In germline, CDR1 is SGHAT, CDR2 FQNNGV. The CDR3, as DNA: TGTGCCAGCAGCCTGGGAAGGGCTGAAGCTTTCTTT. This gives the protein CASSLGRAEAFF.

V and J are TRBV7-4 and TRBJ2-4; 11 positions match TRBD1. J was trimmed by 0 bases and V by 0 bases; bases with no gene match: 10. The germline gives CDR1 SGHVT, CDR2 SQSDAQ. The CDR3 covers 20 residues. The CDR3 sequence: CASSLAPGQGVNLAKNIQYF. The CDR3 region has the DNA TGTGCCAGCAGCTTAGCGCCGGGACAGGGGGTAAATTTAGCCAAAAACATTCAGTACTTC.

This chain uses TRBV14 with TRBJ2-7, with 9 bases that match TRBD1. The CDR3 has 15 amino acids. The germline V gene encodes CDR1 SGHDN and CDR2 FVKESK. J lost 6 bases, V lost 2 bases, and 8 bases had no gene match. CDR3 bases: TGTGCCAGCAGCCAAAATACAGGGGGCGAATTCGAGCAGTACTTC. Translating gives CASSQNTGGEFEQYF.

This rearrangement joins TRBV6-5 to TRBJ2-2; unclear D gene. There are 13 residues in the CDR3. V lost 2 bases, J lost 6 bases, and 7 bases lay in between. Germline CDR1 and CDR2: MNHEY and SVGAGI. The CDR3 sequence is CASSYINPGELFF. CDR3 nucleotide sequence: TGTGCCAGCAGTTACATCAATCCCGGGGAGCTGTTTTTT.

Worth noting for this clone: The sample contains more than one DNA sequence encoding this CDR3. The V gene is TRBV28, the J gene TRBJ1-2, with no clear D. V lost 5 bases and J 1 base, leaving 8 bases between the germline ends. The CDR3 totals 13 residues. The germline V gene encodes CDR1 MDHEN and CDR2 SYDVKM. In DNA, the CDR3 is TGTGCCAGCAGTCTAACCGTTAACTATGGCTACACCTTC. It codes for CASSLTVNYGYTF.

The rearrangement uses TRBV9 and TRBJ2-3, with 11 bases that match TRBD2. Germline V gives CDR1 SGDLS, CDR2 YYNGEE. This CDR3 comprises 15 residues. Trimming took 2 bases from V and 6 from J; bases not matched to a gene: 5. In nucleotides, the CDR3 is TGTGCCAGCAGCGTTCGACTAGCGGGGTTGGATACGCAGTATTTT. It encodes CASSVRLAGLDTQYF.

The gene calls are TRBV30 and TRBJ2-3; D is ambiguous. V lost 2 bases to trimming and J lost 4 bases, with 4 bases between them. Germline V gene data show CDR1 as GTSNPN and CDR2 as SVGIG (reference sequence). The CDR3 contains 11 residues. The chain's CDR3 is CAWSLPDTQYF. As DNA, the CDR3 is TGTGCCTGGAGTTTACCAGATACGCAGTATTTT.

The rearrangement links TRBV19 to TRBJ1-5; the D gene is possibly TRBD1 (5 bases). The CDR3 extends over 12 amino acids. V lost 10 bases and J lost 4, with 11 bases in between. Looked up from germline, CDR1 is LNHDA and CDR2 is SQIVND (reference sequence). CDR3 bases: TGTGCCACCCGGGGGGGAAATCAGCCCCAGCATTTT. This gives the protein CATRGGNQPQHF.

Of note for this clone: In the same sample, other DNA sequences code for this CDR3. The chain has TRBV27 and TRBJ2-5; D is uncertain. Trimming took off 1 base at V and 5 bases at J, with 8 bases between the two ends. Germline lookup yields CDR1 MNHEY and CDR2 SMNVEV (reference sequence). The CDR3 contains 13 residues. CDR3: CASSLWLGETQYF. Here the CDR3 DNA reads TGTGCCAGCAGTTTATGGCTGGGGGAGACCCAGTACTTC.

The rearrangement joins TRBV4-1 to TRBJ1-4; 9 bases agree with TRBD1. CDR3 size: 14 residues. The V segment lost 5 bases and the J segment 8 bases; nucleotides outside the gene matches: 6. In germline, CDR1 is MGHRA, CDR2 YSYEKL. The CDR3 region has the DNA TGCGCCAGCAGCTCTCGACAGGGGGGGGAAAAACTGTTTTTT. Its translation is CASSSRQGGEKLFF.

The chain recombines TRBV4-3 with TRBJ2-3, with D possibly being TRBD1 or TRBD2 (5 bases each). Germline CDR1 LGHNA, CDR2 YSLEER. CDR3 length: 16 amino acids. With 5 bases removed from V and 0 bases from J, the gap between germline ends came to 15 bases. The CDR3 DNA is TGCGCCAGCAGCGCGAGGGACCCGTCTAGCACAGATACGCAGTATTTT. It specifies CASSARDPSSTDTQYF.

J is TRBJ1-6 and V is TRBV10-3, with 9 bases matching TRBD1. Trimming cost V 4 bases and J 11 bases; bases outside gene matches: 12. Germline CDR1 reads ENHRY; CDR2 reads SYGVKD. There are 16 residues in the CDR3. The CDR3 DNA is TGTGCCATCAGTGGGACAGGGGAATCCTTGGGGGCACCCCTCCACTTT. It translates to CAISGTGESLGAPLHF.

The chain recombines TRBV5-8 with TRBJ2-3; D might be TRBD1 (6 bases). The CDR3 covers 14 residues. From germline, CDR1 is SGHTS and CDR2 YDEGEE. The V gene lost 2 bases and the J gene lost 1 base, with 8 bases spanning the gap. CDR3: CASSLRQGTDTQYF. CDR3 nucleotide sequence: TGTGCCAGCAGCTTAAGACAGGGCACAGATACGCAGTATTTT.

This chain uses TRBV5-5 with TRBJ2-7, with D perhaps matching TRBD1 (6 bases). V lost 4 bases, J lost 3 bases, and 20 bases lay in between. The length of the CDR3 is 16 residues. Germline loops: CDR1 SGHKS, CDR2 YYEKEE (reference sequence). DNA for the CDR3: TGTGCCAGCAGCCCTGAACCCGGGACATTGCTCTACGAGCAGTACTTC. It yields the protein CASSPEPGTLLYEQYF.

The rearrangement links TRBV4-3 to TRBJ2-1, with a weak D call TRBD2 (7 bases). V lost 4 bases, J lost 8 bases, and 18 bases lay in between. The germline gives CDR1 LGHNA, CDR2 YSLEER. The CDR3 is 15 amino acids. For the CDR3, the DNA is TGCGCCAGCAGCCCCGGGGGAGGGGGTTGGGATGAGCAGTTCTTC. Translation: CASSPGGGGWDEQFF.

V and J are TRBV5-4 and TRBJ2-5; tentative D call: TRBD1 (6 bases). V gave up 1 base and J gave up 4 bases, with 14 bases separating them. Germline V lookup: CDR1 SGHNT, CDR2 YYREEE (reference sequence). This CDR3 is 15 amino acids long. The CDR3 coding sequence is TGTGCCAGCAGCTTGCTAGGGGGTGTTAGAGAGACCCAGTACTTC. Residues: CASSLLGGVRETQYF.

The chain combines TRBV15 with TRBJ1-3; no reliable D call. The germline V and J ends were trimmed by 0 bases and 0 bases, with 9 bases remaining between them. Germline-derived CDR1 and CDR2 are LNHNV and YYDKDF (reference sequence). The CDR3 runs to 16 residues. CDR3 sequence: CATSRDRVLSGNTIYF. The CDR3 DNA is TGTGCCACCAGCAGAGATCGGGTGCTCTCTGGAAACACCATATATTTT.

The chain joins TRBV4-2 to TRBJ2-3; maybe TRBD1 (6 bases). The V end was cut by 0 bases, the J end by 2 bases, with 15 bases between. CDR3 size: 17 residues. Germline loops: CDR1 LGHNA, CDR2 YNFKEQ. The CDR3 here is CASSQDSTGSSTDTQYF. The CDR3 DNA reads as TGTGCCAGCAGCCAAGATTCGACAGGTTCCTCCACAGATACGCAGTATTTT.

The table lists this clone with a count of one. V usage is TRBV5-1 and J usage is TRBJ1-4; D unresolved. Germline loops: CDR1 SGHRS, CDR2 YFSETQ. Trimming left V 7 bases short and J 0 bases short, with 16 bases between. This CDR3 is 16 amino acids long. The CDR3 reads CASSPWAGTTNEKLFF. In DNA, the CDR3 is TGCGCCAGCTCCCCCTGGGCGGGAACAACTAATGAAAAACTGTTTTTT.

The chain uses TRBV4-1 and TRBJ2-1; D is tentatively TRBD1 or TRBD2 (5 bases each). The CDR3 spans 16 residues. Trimming removed 0 bases at V and 2 bases at J, with 11 bases between. Germline V gives CDR1 MGHRA, CDR2 YSYEKL. CDR3 coding DNA: TGCGCCAGCAGCCAAGAAGGGGACGACCCCTACAATGAGCAGTTCTTC. It encodes CASSQEGDDPYNEQFF.

The chain couples TRBV7-8 to TRBJ2-7, with 7 nucleotides matching TRBD2. Germline CDR1 and CDR2: SGHVS and FQNEAQ. Trimming at V came to 1 base and at J to 4 bases, leaving 7 bases not matched to a gene. CDR3 length: 15 amino acids. The CDR3 region has the DNA TGTGCCAGCAGCTTAGACGGTAGCGGGTTATACGAGCAGTACTTC. Translated: CASSLDGSGLYEQYF. Variable domain in full (rest from reference TRBV7-8 and TRBJ2-7): GAGVSQSPRYKVAKRGQDVALRCDPISGHVSLFWYQQALGQGPEFLTYFQNEAQLDKSGLPSDRFFAERPEGSVSTLKIQRTQQEDSAVYLCASSLDGSGLYEQYFGPGTRLTVT.

J is TRBJ2-1 and V is TRBV7-3, with 7 bases matching TRBD1. Germline CDR1 SGHTA, CDR2 FQGTGA. The CDR3 spans 14 residues. Trimming cost V 5 bases and J 5 bases; bases outside gene matches: 6. The CDR3 DNA sequence: TGTGCCAGCAGCGTCACAGGGGCCAACAATGAGCAGTTCTTC. Translated, it gives CASSVTGANNEQFF.